The rows below give T cell receptor beta chains drawn from one sample of a study of cytomegalovirus exposure and HLA in healthy donors. Clones were sequenced by immunoSEQ multiplex PCR, and TCRdb holds only the in-frame ones, with some missing. The sample contains 130,000 to 150,000 clones, roughly 78% of which appear only once. Source material: PBMCs. Every receptor here comes from a female donor in good health and CMV-seronegative. The CDR3 runs from the conserved cysteine through the conserved F or W. A D gene is named only where the DNA matches it firmly.

J gene: TRBJ1-1; CDR3 length: 10; D gene: NA; V gene: TRBV29-1; CDR3 DNA: TGCAGCGTTGAAGAGGGGGGAGCTTTCTTT; CDR3 protein: CSVEEGGAFF
J gene: TRBJ1-2; CDR3 length: 15; D gene: NA; V gene: TRBV19; CDR3 DNA: TGTGCCAGTAGTACTTGGGGGCGCTCGGAATATGGCTACACCTTC; CDR3 protein: CASSTWGRSEYGYTF
J gene: TRBJ2-7; CDR3 length: 18; D gene: TRBD2; V gene: TRBV7-2; CDR3 DNA: TGTGCCAGCAGCTTAGATTCTAGCGGGGGGGCTTGGTCCTACGAGCAGTACTTC; CDR3 protein: CASSLDSSGGAWSYEQYF
J gene: TRBJ1-1; CDR3 length: 16; D gene: NA; V gene: TRBV11-3; CDR3 DNA: TGTGCCAGCAGCCAGTCTGGGAAAGGGAGGGACACTGAAGCTTTCTTT; CDR3 protein: CASSQSGKGRDTEAFF
J gene: TRBJ1-6; CDR3 length: 14; D gene: TRBD1; V gene: TRBV5-4; CDR3 DNA: TGTGCCAGCAGCTTGGAAGGGGGCGCAAGGCCCCTCCACTTT; CDR3 protein: CASSLEGGARPLHF
J gene: TRBJ1-2; CDR3 length: 19; D gene: TRBD1; V gene: TRBV5-1; CDR3 DNA: TGCGCCAGCAGCCAAATTCCCGGGACAGGGAACCTGGGGGGCTATGGCTACACCTTC; CDR3 protein: CASSQIPGTGNLGGYGYTF
J gene: TRBJ2-1; CDR3 length: 11; D gene: NA; V gene: TRBV27; CDR3 DNA: TGTGCCAGCAATTCCAACAATGAGCAGTTCTTC; CDR3 protein: CASNSNNEQFF
J gene: TRBJ2-7; CDR3 length: 13; D gene: TRBD1; V gene: TRBV2; CDR3 DNA: TGTGCCAGTGACAGGGGTGTTTACTACGAGCAGTACTTC; CDR3 protein: CASDRGVYYEQYF
J gene: TRBJ1-2; CDR3 length: 15; D gene: NA; V gene: TRBV19; CDR3 DNA: TGTGCCAGTAGGACTGTACAGGGAAGGGGTAATGGCTACACCTTC; CDR3 protein: CASRTVQGRGNGYTF
J gene: TRBJ1-1; CDR3 length: 14; D gene: NA; V gene: TRBV10-3; CDR3 DNA: TGTGCCATCAGTGGGACTGTAATGAACACTGAAGCTTTCTTT; CDR3 protein: CAISGTVMNTEAFF
J gene: TRBJ1-1; CDR3 length: 13; D gene: NA; V gene: TRBV7-2; CDR3 DNA: TGTGCCAGCAGCTTAGGACCGCGGGATGAAGCTTTCTTT; CDR3 protein: CASSLGPRDEAFF
J gene: TRBJ1-1; CDR3 length: 15; D gene: TRBD1; V gene: TRBV2; CDR3 DNA: TGTGCCAGCAGCGGACCCGGGACAGTGAACACTGAAGCTTTCTTT; CDR3 protein: CASSGPGTVNTEAFF
J gene: TRBJ2-7; CDR3 length: 16; D gene: TRBD2; V gene: TRBV5-4; CDR3 DNA: TGTGCCAGCTCACGGACTAGCGGGACCGCCCTCTACGAGCAGTACTTC; CDR3 protein: CASSRTSGTALYEQYF
J gene: TRBJ1-1; CDR3 length: 14; D gene: NA; V gene: TRBV5-1; CDR3 DNA: TGCGCCAGCAGCCTTGGGGGGGCTTCCGCTGAAGCTTTCTTT; CDR3 protein: CASSLGGASAEAFF
J gene: TRBJ2-7; CDR3 length: 15; D gene: NA; V gene: TRBV4-2; CDR3 DNA: TGTGCCAGCAGCCAAGTCGGGGGGCCCTCCTACGAGCAGTACTTC; CDR3 protein: CASSQVGGPSYEQYF
J gene: TRBJ1-4; CDR3 length: 15; D gene: NA; V gene: TRBV28; CDR3 DNA: TGTGCCAGCAGTTCCTTAGAATATTCTAATGAAAAACTGTTTTTT; CDR3 protein: CASSSLEYSNEKLFF
J gene: TRBJ2-1; CDR3 length: 13; D gene: NA; V gene: TRBV28; CDR3 DNA: TGTGCCAGCAGTTCGGCAAACAGGGCCCCGCAGTTCTTC; CDR3 protein: CASSSANRAPQFF
J gene: TRBJ2-7; CDR3 length: 17; D gene: TRBD2; V gene: TRBV11-1; CDR3 DNA: TGTGCCAGCAGCCCGGAGGCGGGAGGACTCCGTACCTACGAGCAGTACTTC; CDR3 protein: CASSPEAGGLRTYEQYF
J gene: TRBJ1-4; CDR3 length: 16; D gene: TRBD1; V gene: TRBV19; CDR3 DNA: TGTGCCAGTAGTAACCCCTTCGACAGGGAAGGAAAAAAACTGTTTTTT; CDR3 protein: CASSNPFDREGKKLFF
J gene: TRBJ2-3; CDR3 length: 17; D gene: TRBD2; V gene: TRBV2; CDR3 DNA: TGTGCCAGCAGAGGGGCGGGACTAGCTTCTGGCACAGATACGCAGTATTTT; CDR3 protein: CASRGAGLASGTDTQYF